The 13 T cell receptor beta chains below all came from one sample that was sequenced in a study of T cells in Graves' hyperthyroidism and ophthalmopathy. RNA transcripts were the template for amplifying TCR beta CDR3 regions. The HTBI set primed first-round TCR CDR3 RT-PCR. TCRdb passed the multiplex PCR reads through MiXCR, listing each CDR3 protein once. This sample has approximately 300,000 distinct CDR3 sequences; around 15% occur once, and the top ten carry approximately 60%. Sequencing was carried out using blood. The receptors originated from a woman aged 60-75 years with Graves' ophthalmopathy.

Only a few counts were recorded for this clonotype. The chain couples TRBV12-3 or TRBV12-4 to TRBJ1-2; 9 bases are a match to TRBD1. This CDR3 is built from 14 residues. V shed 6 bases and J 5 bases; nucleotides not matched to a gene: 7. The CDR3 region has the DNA TGTGCCAGCAGCTGGGACAGGGCGTCTTATGGCTACACCTTC. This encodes CASSWDRASYGYTF.

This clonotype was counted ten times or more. CDR3 DNA sequence: TGTGCCAGCAAGGACAGATCTCAAGAGACCCAGTACTTC. This codes for CASKDRSQETQYF. The chain carries TRBV12-3 or TRBV12-4 and TRBJ2-5; TRBD1 might be the D (6 bases). V was trimmed by 7 bases and J by 2 bases, leaving 11 bases between them. The CDR3 covers 13 residues.

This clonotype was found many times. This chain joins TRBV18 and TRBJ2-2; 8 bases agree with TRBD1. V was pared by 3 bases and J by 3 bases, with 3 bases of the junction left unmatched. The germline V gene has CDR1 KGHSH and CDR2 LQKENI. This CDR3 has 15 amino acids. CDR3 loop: CASSPNRGDTGELFF. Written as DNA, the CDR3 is TGTGCCAGCTCACCTAACAGGGGGGACACCGGGGAGCTGTTTTTT.

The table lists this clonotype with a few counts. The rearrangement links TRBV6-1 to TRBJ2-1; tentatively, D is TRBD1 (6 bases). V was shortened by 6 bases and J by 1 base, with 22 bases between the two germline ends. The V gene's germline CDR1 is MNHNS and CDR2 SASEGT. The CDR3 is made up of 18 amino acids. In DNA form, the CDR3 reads TGTGCCAGCAGCCACGGACAGCCCCTTGAAAAATCCTACAATGAGCAGTTCTTC. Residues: CASSHGQPLEKSYNEQFF.

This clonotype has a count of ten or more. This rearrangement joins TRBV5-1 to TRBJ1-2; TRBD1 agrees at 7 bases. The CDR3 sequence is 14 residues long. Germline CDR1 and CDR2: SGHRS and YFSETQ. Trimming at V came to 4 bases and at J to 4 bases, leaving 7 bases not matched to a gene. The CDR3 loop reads CASSPRQGSYGYTF. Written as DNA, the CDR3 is TGCGCCAGCAGCCCAAGACAGGGCTCCTATGGCTACACCTTC.

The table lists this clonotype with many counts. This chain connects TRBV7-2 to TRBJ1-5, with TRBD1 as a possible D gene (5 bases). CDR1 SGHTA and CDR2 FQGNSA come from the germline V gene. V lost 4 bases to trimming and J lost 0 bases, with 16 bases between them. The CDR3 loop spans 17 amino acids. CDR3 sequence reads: CASSSSGGGISNQPQHF. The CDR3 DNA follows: TGTGCCAGCAGCTCCTCCGGGGGTGGCATTAGCAATCAGCCCCAGCATTTT.

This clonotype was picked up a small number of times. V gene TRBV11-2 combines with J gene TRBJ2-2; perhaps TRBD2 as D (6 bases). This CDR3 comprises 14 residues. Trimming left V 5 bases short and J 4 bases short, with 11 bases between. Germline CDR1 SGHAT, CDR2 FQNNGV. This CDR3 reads CASSRLGPTGELFF. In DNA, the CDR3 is TGTGCCAGCAGCCGACTAGGGCCCACCGGGGAGCTGTTTTTT.

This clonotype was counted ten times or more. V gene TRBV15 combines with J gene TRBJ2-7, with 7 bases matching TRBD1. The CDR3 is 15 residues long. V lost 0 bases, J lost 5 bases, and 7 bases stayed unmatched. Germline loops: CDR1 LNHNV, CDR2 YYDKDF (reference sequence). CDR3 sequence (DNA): TGTGCCACCAGCAGAGATCGGACAGGAACTCACGAGCAGTACTTC. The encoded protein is CATSRDRTGTHEQYF.

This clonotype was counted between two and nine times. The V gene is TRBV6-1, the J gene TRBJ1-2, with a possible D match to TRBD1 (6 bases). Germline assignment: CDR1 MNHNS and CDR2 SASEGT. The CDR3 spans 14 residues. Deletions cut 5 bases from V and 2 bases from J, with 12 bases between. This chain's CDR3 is CASSPGHPNYGYTF. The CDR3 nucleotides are TGTGCCAGCAGTCCGGGACACCCAAACTATGGCTACACCTTC.

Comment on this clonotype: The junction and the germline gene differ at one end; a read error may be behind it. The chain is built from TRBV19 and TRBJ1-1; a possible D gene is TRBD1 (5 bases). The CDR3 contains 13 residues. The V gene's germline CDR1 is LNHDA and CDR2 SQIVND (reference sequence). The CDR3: CASSLGLNTETFF. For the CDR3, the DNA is TGTGCCAGTAGTTTGGGACTGAACACTGAAACTTTCTTT.

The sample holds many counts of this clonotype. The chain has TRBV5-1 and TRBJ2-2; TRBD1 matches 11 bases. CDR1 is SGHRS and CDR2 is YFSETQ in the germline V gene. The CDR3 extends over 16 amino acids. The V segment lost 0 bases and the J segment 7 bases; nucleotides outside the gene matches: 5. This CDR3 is CASSLDGQGANGELFF. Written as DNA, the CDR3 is TGCGCCAGCAGCTTGGATGGACAGGGGGCTAACGGGGAGCTGTTTTTT.

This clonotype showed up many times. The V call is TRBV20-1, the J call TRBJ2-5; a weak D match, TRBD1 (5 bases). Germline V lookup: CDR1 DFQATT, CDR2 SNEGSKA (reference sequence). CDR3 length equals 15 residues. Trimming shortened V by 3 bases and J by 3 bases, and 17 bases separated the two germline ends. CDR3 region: CSASGAPTHEETQYF. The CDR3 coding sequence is TGCAGTGCTAGTGGGGCCCCAACACATGAAGAGACCCAGTACTTC.

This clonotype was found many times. In DNA form, the CDR3 reads TGCAGTGGGCTCGCGGAGCGGGAGGGCGACATTCAGTACTTC. Translation: CSGLAEREGDIQYF. The rearrangement uses TRBV20-1 and TRBJ2-4, with 10 positions matching TRBD2. V shed 7 bases, J shed 8 bases, and the junction held 11 bases outside the gene matches. This CDR3 has 14 residues. Germline assignment: CDR1 DFQATT and CDR2 SNEGSKA (reference sequence).